This T cell receptor beta chain was captured by sequencing in a study of response to subunit inactivated influenza vaccine. Study-level points and caveats: Few additional T cells are recruited per seasonal influenza vaccination, authors suggested.

The CDR3 totals 14 residues. Deletions cut 5 bases from V and 7 bases from J, with 18 bases between. CDR1 is DFQATT, CDR2 SNEGSKA, per germline (reference sequence). TCRdb reanalysed the RT-PCR reads using MiXCR and keeps one entry per CDR3 protein. The sample includes roughly 780,000 distinct CDR3 sequences, about a fifth of them seen just once. As to this clonotype: Its antigen remains unknown.

The sequencing used PBMCs from blood, collected roughly 5 days after vaccination. This chain connects TRBV20-1 to TRBJ1-5, with D perhaps matching TRBD1 (5 bases). This receptor was identified in a man over 45 who received an inactivated influenza vaccine. The DNA of the CDR3 is TGCAGTGCTTCAAGGGGCCAGTCCTGGCAGCCCCAGCATTTT. Amino acid sequence: CSASRGQSWQPQHF.